Shown below are 26 T cell receptor beta chains from a single sample sequenced in a study of blood T cell repertoires in COVID-19. The assay was immunoSEQ multiplex PCR, and TCRdb's table has in-frame clones only and misses some. The sample yields tens of thousands of clones, 74% seen once. The specimen sequenced was peripheral blood. Receptors originate from a man aged 70 or older with COVID-19, enrolled during active disease.

V gene TRBV6-1 combines with J gene TRBJ1-5; 12 nucleotides match TRBD1. CDR3 length: 20 amino acids. V lost 2 bases, J lost 1 base, and 12 bases stayed unmatched. Germline CDR1 is MNHNS and CDR2 is SASEGT. The CDR3: CASSEPPGTGGFRSNQPQHF. The CDR3 DNA reads as TGTGCCAGCAGTGAACCGCCCGGGACAGGGGGCTTTAGGAGCAATCAGCCCCAGCATTTT.

The V call is TRBV4-1, the J call TRBJ2-1; the D gene is possibly TRBD1 (6 bases). The CDR3 is made up of 13 amino acids. The germline V and J ends were trimmed by 6 bases and 6 bases, with 12 bases remaining between them. The germline gives CDR1 MGHRA, CDR2 YSYEKL. CDR3 region: CASRTGNSNEQFF. For the CDR3, the DNA is TGCGCCAGCAGAACAGGGAATTCCAATGAGCAGTTCTTC.

The genes are TRBV2 and TRBJ1-5, with 8 nucleotides matching TRBD1. Germline V gives CDR1 SNHLY, CDR2 FYNNEI. The CDR3 spans 14 residues. V trimming: 5 bases; J trimming: 7 bases; junction bases outside the gene matches: 7. The CDR3 is CASSTDRVGQPQHF. CDR3 DNA sequence: TGTGCCAGCAGTACGGACAGGGTGGGGCAGCCCCAGCATTTT.

This clone is medium-sized (0.01 to 0.1%) in the sample. Here the CDR3 reads CASSGGDTQYF. DNA of the CDR3: TGTGCCAGCAGCGGAGGAGATACGCAGTATTTT. The chain links TRBV5-4 to TRBJ2-3, with TRBD2 as a possible D gene (5 bases). V was cut by 4 bases and J by 5 bases, with 5 bases left in between. The CDR3 extends over 11 amino acids. Germline values: CDR1 SGHNT, CDR2 YYREEE (reference sequence).

V gene TRBV5-4 combines with J gene TRBJ1-2; the match to TRBD1 covers 12 bases. The germline V gene has CDR1 SGHNT and CDR2 YYREEE (reference sequence). V trimming: 3 bases; J trimming: 4 bases; junction bases outside the gene matches: 4. The CDR3 is 15 residues long. The CDR3 DNA is TGTGCCAGCAGCTGGGGGACAGGGGGCTCCTATGGCTACACCTTC. It encodes CASSWGTGGSYGYTF.

V usage is TRBV19 and J usage is TRBJ2-7, with 12 bases lining up with TRBD2. The CDR3 runs to 16 residues. With V trimmed by 0 bases and J by 5 bases, 5 bases remained unmatched. In germline, CDR1 is LNHDA, CDR2 SQIVND (reference sequence). The CDR3 DNA reads TGTGCCAGTAGTATAGATCCTAGCGGGAGGGCCCACGAGCAGTACTTC. Amino acid sequence: CASSIDPSGRAHEQYF.

This clone was detected only a few times. This chain links TRBV19 with TRBJ1-4; D is unresolved. This CDR3 region has 16 residues. V lost 5 bases, J lost 2 bases, and 15 bases lay in between. Germline loops: CDR1 LNHDA, CDR2 SQIVND (reference sequence). The CDR3 DNA is TGTGCCAGTAGTTTCGAGGGAATGGGGACTAATGAAAAACTGTTTTTT. Translation gives CASSFEGMGTNEKLFF.

This clone has only a few counts. J is TRBJ1-1 and V is TRBV3-1 (or the pseudogene TRBV3-2); 10 bases are shared with TRBD1. Trimming cost V 4 bases and J 1 base; bases outside gene matches: 9. The CDR3 sequence is 17 residues long. Germline V gives CDR1 LGHDT, CDR2 YNNKEL (reference sequence). Written as DNA, the CDR3 is TGTGCCAGCAGCCCTTCAGGGACAGGGGTGACGAACACTGAAGCTTTCTTT. Its protein product is CASSPSGTGVTNTEAFF.

This chain uses TRBV5-1 with TRBJ1-1, with 12 bases that match TRBD1. V was clipped by 4 bases and J by 3 bases; unmatched bases: 16. CDR1 and CDR2 (germline): SGHRS, YFSETQ. The CDR3 is 19 residues long. Here the CDR3 reads CASSPSLTGTGGAYTEAFF. CDR3 DNA: TGCGCCAGCAGCCCCTCACTTACCGGGACAGGGGGCGCGTACACTGAAGCTTTCTTT.

J is TRBJ1-2 and V is TRBV28; D not resolved. The V gene's germline CDR1 is MDHEN and CDR2 SYDVKM. This CDR3 is built from 15 residues. The V and J ends lost 2 bases and 0 bases respectively, with 10 bases between them. This CDR3 is CASSLRNRANYGYTF. In DNA form, the CDR3 reads TGTGCCAGCAGTTTACGGAACAGAGCTAACTATGGCTACACCTTC.

J is TRBJ1-1 and V is TRBV27; a weak D match, TRBD1 (6 bases). CDR1 MNHEY and CDR2 SMNVEV come from the germline V gene (reference sequence). There are 17 residues in the CDR3. The V gene lost 3 bases and the J gene lost 3 bases, with 20 bases spanning the gap. The CDR3 region is CASSFAWLQGKHTEAFF. CDR3 DNA: TGTGCCAGCAGTTTTGCTTGGCTCCAGGGGAAGCACACTGAAGCTTTCTTT.

The V call is TRBV7-2, the J call TRBJ1-1; 7 bases are shared with TRBD1. CDR1 and CDR2 (germline): SGHTA, FQGNSA. Germline trimming cut 4 bases from V and 1 base from J; bases unmatched to any gene: 3. The CDR3 runs 14 residues. In DNA, the CDR3 is TGTGCCAGCAGCTACGGGACAGCGAACACTGAAGCTTTCTTT. Residues: CASSYGTANTEAFF.

V and J are TRBV6-5 and TRBJ2-2, with 8 nucleotides matching TRBD1. Per the germline V gene, CDR1 is MNHEY and CDR2 is SVGAGI. The CDR3 loop spans 15 amino acids. The J segment lost 3 bases and the V segment lost 2 bases, leaving 2 bases of the junction unmatched. The CDR3 coding sequence is TGTGCCAGCAGTTACGCCAGGGGGCACACCGGGGAGCTGTTTTTT. It is translated as CASSYARGHTGELFF.

The chain uses TRBV7-2 and TRBJ2-7; TRBD1 matches 8 bases. The trim removed 5 bases at V and 3 bases at J, leaving 9 bases unmatched. Germline loops: CDR1 SGHTA, CDR2 FQGNSA. This CDR3 spans 15 amino acids. The CDR3 is CASSPRTGPYYEQYF. As DNA, the CDR3 is TGTGCCAGCAGCCCCCGGACAGGGCCCTACTACGAGCAGTACTTC.

The rearrangement joins TRBV30 to TRBJ2-2; 7 nucleotides align to TRBD2. Germline V gene data show CDR1 as GTSNPN and CDR2 as SVGIG (reference sequence). The trim removed 1 base at V and 1 base at J, leaving 3 bases unmatched. The CDR3 runs to 15 residues. In DNA, the CDR3 is TGTGCCTGGAGTGCGGCTAGCGGGAACACCGGGGAGCTGTTTTTT. It yields the protein CAWSAASGNTGELFF.

This sequence joins TRBV10-2 and TRBJ1-2; maybe TRBD1 (6 bases). Germline CDR1 reads WSHSY; CDR2 reads SAAADI. V was shortened by 4 bases and J by 6 bases, with 9 bases between the two germline ends. The CDR3 totals 12 residues. Here the CDR3 reads CASSVAGDGYTF. The CDR3 nucleotides read TGCGCCAGCAGTGTGGCAGGGGATGGCTACACCTTC.

The V call is TRBV21-1, the J call TRBJ2-4; the table assigns TRBD1, which was not confirmed against the DNA. TRBV21-1 is termed a pseudogene. The CDR3 has 11 residues. The CDR3 region has the DNA TGTGCCAGCCGGCTAATGGGCTTTCAGTACTTC. The encoded protein is CASRLMGFQYF.

Remarks on this clone: A junction boundary mismatches the germline segment, possibly from a read error. The chain carries TRBV29-1 and TRBJ2-2; 7 positions agree with TRBD1. There are 14 residues in the CDR3. Germline V gene data show CDR1 as SQVTM and CDR2 as ANQGSEA. CDR3 region: CSVMDRRNAGELFF. CDR3 nucleotides: TGCAGCGTTATGGACAGGAGGAACGCCGGGGAGCTGTTTTTT.

The chain is built from TRBV20-1 and TRBJ2-1, with TRBD2 matching over 9 bases. Germline trimming cut 3 bases from V and 8 bases from J; bases unmatched to any gene: 5. CDR3 length: 13 amino acids. CDR1 is DFQATT, CDR2 SNEGSKA, per germline (reference sequence). CDR3 DNA sequence: TGCAGTGCTAGTTTAGCGGGAGTCCATGAGCAGTTCTTC. Translation gives CSASLAGVHEQFF.

In this sample, this clone turned up a few times. The chain carries TRBV11-2 and TRBJ2-2; D may be TRBD2 (5 bases). The CDR3 sequence is 13 residues long. Per germline, CDR1 SGHAT and CDR2 FQNNGV. V lost 10 bases and J lost 1, with 10 bases in between. CDR3 in amino acids: CATQAGNTGELFF. In nucleotides, the CDR3 is TGTGCCACCCAGGCGGGGAACACCGGGGAGCTGTTTTTT.

This clone was picked up a small number of times. This rearrangement joins TRBV5-1 to TRBJ1-2, with TRBD1 identical over 12 bases. The CDR3 consists of 17 residues. Trimming removed 3 bases from V and 8 bases from J; junction bases left unmatched: 14. Germline CDR1 and CDR2: SGHRS and YFSETQ. CDR3 protein: CASSSVPTGTGGRGYTF. Written as DNA, the CDR3 is TGCGCCAGCAGCTCCGTACCTACCGGGACAGGGGGCAGGGGCTACACCTTC.

The V gene is TRBV5-6, the J gene TRBJ2-3; D call uncertain. Trimming pared 0 bases from V and 2 bases from J, leaving 7 bases between. The CDR3 runs to 14 residues. Germline V gene lookup returns CDR1 SGHDT and CDR2 YYEEEE. The CDR3 here is CASSLELHTDTQYF. In DNA, the CDR3 is TGTGCCAGCAGCTTGGAACTCCACACAGATACGCAGTATTTT. Drawing the rest from reference TRBV5-6 and TRBJ2-3, the complete variable domain is DAGVTQSPTHLIKTRGQQVTLRCSPKSGHDTVSWYQQALGQGPQFIFQYYEEEERQRGNFPDRFSGHQFPNYSSELNVNALLLGDSALYLCASSLELHTDTQYFGPGTRLTVL.

The chain couples TRBV18 to TRBJ1-1; 8 nucleotides line up with TRBD1. Germline trimming cut 2 bases from V and 0 bases from J; bases unmatched to any gene: 2. CDR1 KGHSH and CDR2 LQKENI come from the germline V gene. The length of the CDR3 is 15 residues. CDR3 coding DNA: TGTGCCAGCTCACCAACGACAGGGGTGAACACTGAAGCTTTCTTT. Its protein is CASSPTTGVNTEAFF.

The chain combines TRBV28 with TRBJ2-7, with TRBD1 matching over 7 bases. The V gene's germline CDR1 is MDHEN and CDR2 SYDVKM. The CDR3 spans 17 residues. V trimming: 3 bases; J trimming: 3 bases; junction bases outside the gene matches: 14. DNA for the CDR3: TGTGCCAGCAGTTTGCAGGTCCGGAACAGGGGTGGCTACGAGCAGTACTTC. It specifies CASSLQVRNRGGYEQYF.

This rearrangement joins TRBV5-4 to TRBJ2-7, with 8 bases that match TRBD2. This CDR3 contains 17 residues. CDR1 SGHNT and CDR2 YYREEE come from the germline V gene (reference sequence). Trimming cost V 4 bases and J 1 base; bases outside gene matches: 13. Here the CDR3 reads CASSLRSGGRASYEQYF. The CDR3 bases are TGTGCCAGCAGCCTACGAAGCGGGGGCAGGGCGTCCTACGAGCAGTACTTC.

This clone appeared a single time. The gene calls are TRBV11-2 and TRBJ1-1; no reliable D call. The V end lost 5 bases, the J end lost 5 bases, and 12 bases lay between the germline ends. Germline V CDR1 and CDR2: SGHAT, FQNNGV. This CDR3 is 13 amino acids long. The CDR3 DNA follows: TGTGCCAGCAGCGCTTACAGAAGGACTGAAGCTTTCTTT. Its protein product is CASSAYRRTEAFF. Looking up the rest from reference TRBV11-2 and TRBJ1-1 gives the full variable domain: EAGVAQSPRYKIIEKRQSVAFWCNPISGHATLYWYQQILGQGPKLLIQFQNNGVVDDSQLPKDRFSAERLKGVDSTLKIQPAKLEDSAVYLCASSAYRRTEAFFGQGTRLTVV.